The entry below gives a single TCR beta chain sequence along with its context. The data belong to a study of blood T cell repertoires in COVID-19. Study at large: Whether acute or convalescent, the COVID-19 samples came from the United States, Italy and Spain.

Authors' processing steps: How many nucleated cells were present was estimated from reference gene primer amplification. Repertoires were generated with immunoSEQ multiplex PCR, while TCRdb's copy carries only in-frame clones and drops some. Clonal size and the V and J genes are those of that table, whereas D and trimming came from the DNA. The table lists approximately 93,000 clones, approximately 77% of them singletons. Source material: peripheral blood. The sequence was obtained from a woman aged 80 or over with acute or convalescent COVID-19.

The CDR3 DNA follows: TGTGCCAGCAGCTTAGTCTTCAGGGGAGAAAAACTGTTTTTT. The encoded protein is CASSLVFRGEKLFF. This chain uses TRBV7-8 with TRBJ1-4; a weak D match, TRBD1 (6 bases). The germline V gene has CDR1 SGHVS and CDR2 FQNEAQ. CDR3 length equals 14 residues. V was shortened by 1 base and J by 8 bases, with 11 bases between the two germline ends.